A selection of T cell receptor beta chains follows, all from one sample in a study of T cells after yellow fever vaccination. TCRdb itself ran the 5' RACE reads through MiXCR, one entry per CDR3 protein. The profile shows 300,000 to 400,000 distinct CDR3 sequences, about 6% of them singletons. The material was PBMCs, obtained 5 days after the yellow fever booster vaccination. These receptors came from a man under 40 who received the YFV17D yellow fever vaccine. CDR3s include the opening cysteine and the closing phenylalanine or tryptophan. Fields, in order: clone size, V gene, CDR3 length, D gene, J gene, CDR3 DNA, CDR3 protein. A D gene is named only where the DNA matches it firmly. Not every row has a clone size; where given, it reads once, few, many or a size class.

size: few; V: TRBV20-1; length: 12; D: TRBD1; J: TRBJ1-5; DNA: TGCAGTGCTCGACAGGGAGATCAGCCCCAGCATTTT; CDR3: CSARQGDQPQHF
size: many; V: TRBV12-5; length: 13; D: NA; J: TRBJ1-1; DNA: TGTGCTAGTGGTTTGGCCCTAGGTGCATCAGCTTTCTTT; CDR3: CASGLALGASAFF
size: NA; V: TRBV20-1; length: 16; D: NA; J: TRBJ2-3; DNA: TGCAGTGCTAGAGATCGTGGCAGGGATTACACAGATACGCAGTATTTT; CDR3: CSARDRGRDYTDTQYF
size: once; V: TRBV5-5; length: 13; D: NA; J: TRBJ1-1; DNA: TGTGCCAGCAACGTTGCAGGGGACACTGAAGCTTTCTTT; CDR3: CASNVAGDTEAFF
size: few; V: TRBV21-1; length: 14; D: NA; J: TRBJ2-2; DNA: TGTGCCAGCAGCTTCCCCTCGAACACCGGGGAGCTGTTTTTT; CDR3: CASSFPSNTGELFF
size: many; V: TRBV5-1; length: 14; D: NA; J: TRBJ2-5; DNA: TGCGCCAGCAGCTTGGAGAGGTTGGAAGAGACCCAGTACTTC; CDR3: CASSLERLEETQYF
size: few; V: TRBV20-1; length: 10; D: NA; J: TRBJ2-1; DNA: TGCAGTGCTAACACTCTTGAGCAGTTCTTC; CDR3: CSANTLEQFF
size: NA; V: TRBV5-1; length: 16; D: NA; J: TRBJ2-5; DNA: TGCGCCAGCAAGGATGGTACCGGCTTTCACCAAGAGACCCAGTACTTC; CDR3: CASKDGTGFHQETQYF
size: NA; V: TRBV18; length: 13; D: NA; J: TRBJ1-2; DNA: TGTGCCAGCTCACCCACGGAACTGGGACGGCAAACCTTC; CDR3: CASSPTELGRQTF
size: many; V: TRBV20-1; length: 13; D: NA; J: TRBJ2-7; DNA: TGCAGTGCTAGAAATGACAGATCCTACGAGCAGTACTTC; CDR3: CSARNDRSYEQYF
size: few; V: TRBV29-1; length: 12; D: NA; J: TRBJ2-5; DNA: TGCAGCCTCCGGGGGAGTGAGCAGACCCAGTACTTC; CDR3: CSLRGSEQTQYF
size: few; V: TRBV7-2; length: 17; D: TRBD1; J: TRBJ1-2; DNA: TGTGCCAGCAGCCCTAAGATTACAGGGGGTTGGTACTATGGCTACACCTTC; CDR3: CASSPKITGGWYYGYTF
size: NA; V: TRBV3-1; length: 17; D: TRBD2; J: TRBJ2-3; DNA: TGTGCCAGCAGCCAAGAGGCTAGCGGGAGGAGAACAGATACGCAGTATTTT; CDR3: CASSQEASGRRTDTQYF
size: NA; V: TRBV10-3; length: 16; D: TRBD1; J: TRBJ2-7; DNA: TGTGCCATCACAGGGGGTTTAGGCAACGGCTCCTACGAGCAGTACTTC; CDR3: CAITGGLGNGSYEQYF
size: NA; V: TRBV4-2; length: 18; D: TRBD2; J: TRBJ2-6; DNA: TGTGCCAGCAGCCCCCCCGGACTAGCGGGAACCGGGGCCAACGTCCTGACTTTC; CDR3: CASSPPGLAGTGANVLTF
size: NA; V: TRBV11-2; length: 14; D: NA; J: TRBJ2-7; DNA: TGTGCCAGCGGAGCTCAGACCGTGTTCTACGAGCAGTACTTC; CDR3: CASGAQTVFYEQYF
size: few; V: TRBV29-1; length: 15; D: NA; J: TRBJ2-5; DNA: TGCAGCGTTGGGGTCAGCGGAGCAATCCAAGAGACCCAGTACTTC; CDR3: CSVGVSGAIQETQYF
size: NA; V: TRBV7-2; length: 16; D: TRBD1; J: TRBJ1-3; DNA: TGTGCCAGCAGCGGCAGGGGGCGGAAGGATGGAAACACCATATATTTT; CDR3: CASSGRGRKDGNTIYF
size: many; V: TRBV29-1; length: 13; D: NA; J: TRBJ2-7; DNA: TGCAGCGTTGAGTTGCAGAGCTCCTACGAGCAGTACTTC; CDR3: CSVELQSSYEQYF
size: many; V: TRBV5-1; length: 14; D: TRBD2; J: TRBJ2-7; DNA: TGCGCCAGTGCCTGGGGACTAGGAACCTACGAGCAGTACTTC; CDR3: CASAWGLGTYEQYF
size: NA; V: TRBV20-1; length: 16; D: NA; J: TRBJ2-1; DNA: TGCAGTGCTAGAGGAACAACAGGGAAGGAATACAATGAGCAGTTCTTC; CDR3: CSARGTTGKEYNEQFF
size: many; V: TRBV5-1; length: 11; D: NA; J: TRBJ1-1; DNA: TGCGCCAGCAGCGGTCAGGGAGAAGCTTTCTTT; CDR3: CASSGQGEAFF
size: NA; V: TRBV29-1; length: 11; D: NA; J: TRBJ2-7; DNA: TGCAGCTTCAGGGATACGGGCGAGCAGTACTTC; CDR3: CSFRDTGEQYF
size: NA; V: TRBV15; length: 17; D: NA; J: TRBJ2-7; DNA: TGTGCCACCAGCAGAGATCTTGGGACGGGGGACTTCTACGAGCAGTACTTC; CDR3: CATSRDLGTGDFYEQYF
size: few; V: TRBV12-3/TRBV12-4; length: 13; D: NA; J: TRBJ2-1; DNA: TGTGCCACGATTCTACGCTCCTACAATGAGCAGTTCTTC; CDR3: CATILRSYNEQFF
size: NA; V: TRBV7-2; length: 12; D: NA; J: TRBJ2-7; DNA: TGTGCCAGCAGCTTAAACAATTACGAGCAGTACTTC; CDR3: CASSLNNYEQYF
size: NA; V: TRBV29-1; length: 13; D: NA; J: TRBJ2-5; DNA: TGCAGCGTTGCTCATCGGCTAAAAGAGACCCAGTACTTC; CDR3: CSVAHRLKETQYF
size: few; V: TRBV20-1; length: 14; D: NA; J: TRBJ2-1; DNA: TGCAGTGCTAGGTTGGGGCGCCAGGGCAATGAGCAGTTCTTC; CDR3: CSARLGRQGNEQFF
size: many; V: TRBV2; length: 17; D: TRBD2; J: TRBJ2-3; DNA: TGTGCCAGTTCCGGGACTAGCGGGAGGAGGGGCCCAGATACGCAGTATTTT; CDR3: CASSGTSGRRGPDTQYF
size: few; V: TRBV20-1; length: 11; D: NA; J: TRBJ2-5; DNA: TGCAGTGCCGGGGGACGGGAGACCCAGTACTTC; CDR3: CSAGGRETQYF
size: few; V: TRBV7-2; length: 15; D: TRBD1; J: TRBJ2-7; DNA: TGTGCCAGCAGCTCCGACAGGGGGAGTATCTACGAGCAGTACTTC; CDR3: CASSSDRGSIYEQYF